This is a list of T cell receptor beta chains from one sample in a study of response to subunit inactivated influenza vaccine. In TCRdb, the RT-PCR reads were re-called with MiXCR into one record per CDR3 protein. The table includes about 310,000 distinct CDR3 sequences, about a fifth detected once. Sequences were derived from PBMCs from blood, sampled around 22 months after vaccination. Every receptor here comes from a man aged 45 to 70 who received an inactivated influenza vaccine. The CDR3 runs from the conserved cysteine through the conserved F or W. Each record gives: clone size, D gene, V gene, J gene, CDR3 DNA, CDR3 protein. The D gene is left open where the match is weak. Size values are once, few and many counts, or a class for expanded clones, and some rows have none.

size: .; D: .; V: TRBV5-1; J: TRBJ1-6; DNA: TGCGCCAGCAGCCAGGACGTTAGCTCCTATAATTCACCCCTCCACTTT; CDR3: CASSQDVSSYNSPLHF
size: .; D: TRBD2; V: TRBV28; J: TRBJ2-7; DNA: TGTGCCAGCAGTTTCCTGGGTAGCGGGAGTTCCTACGAGCAGTACTTC; CDR3: CASSFLGSGSSYEQYF
size: few; D: .; V: TRBV5-1; J: TRBJ1-1; DNA: TGCGCCAGCAGCTTCCTGGGACACCCGAACACTGAAGCTTTCTTT; CDR3: CASSFLGHPNTEAFF
size: few; D: .; V: TRBV4-3; J: TRBJ1-4; DNA: TGCGCCAGCAGCCAAGATCCCCAGGGCGGAAAACTGTTTTTT; CDR3: CASSQDPQGGKLFF
size: .; D: .; V: TRBV20-1; J: TRBJ2-7; DNA: TGCAGTGCTAGAGATCCCGGCTACGAGCAGTACTTC; CDR3: CSARDPGYEQYF
size: few; D: TRBD1; V: TRBV2; J: TRBJ1-6; DNA: TGTGCCAGCGAAGGACAGGAGATAAATTCACCCCTCCACTTT; CDR3: CASEGQEINSPLHF
size: .; D: .; V: TRBV6-2/TRBV6-3; J: TRBJ1-1; DNA: TGTGCCAGCAGTTACTCGGGCCAGTACGCTTTCTTT; CDR3: CASSYSGQYAFF
size: .; D: TRBD1; V: TRBV29-1; J: TRBJ1-1; DNA: TGCAGCGTTGCGACAGGGGCTTCAATGAACACTGAAGCTTTCTTT; CDR3: CSVATGASMNTEAFF
size: few; D: .; V: TRBV7-6; J: TRBJ2-2; DNA: TGTGCCAGCAGCTTAGAGGGAGACCTAATGACCGGGGAGCTGTTTTTT; CDR3: CASSLEGDLMTGELFF
size: .; D: TRBD1; V: TRBV3-1; J: TRBJ2-7; DNA: TGTGCCAGCAGCCATAGACAGGGCTACGAGCAGTACTTC; CDR3: CASSHRQGYEQYF
size: many; D: TRBD2; V: TRBV7-2; J: TRBJ2-7; DNA: TGTGCCAGCAGCTCAACTAGCGGGAGATCTTACGAGCAGTACTTC; CDR3: CASSSTSGRSYEQYF
size: few; D: TRBD1; V: TRBV5-1; J: TRBJ2-7; DNA: TGCGCCAGCAGCCCTGACAGGGCGACCTCCTACGAGCAGTACTTC; CDR3: CASSPDRATSYEQYF
size: .; D: .; V: TRBV12-3/TRBV12-4; J: TRBJ1-1; DNA: TGTGCCAGCAGTTTTTATCGGGATTCTGAAGCTTTCTTT; CDR3: CASSFYRDSEAFF